This TCR beta chain was sequenced during a study of metastatic and nonmetastatic thyroid tumors. Study-wide background: Repertoire comparison spanned blood and tumor or nodule tissue of malignant and benign thyroid patients.

Until they underwent thyroid surgery, no patient had received any treatment. The CDR3 runs 11 residues. Germline CDR1 is MNHNS and CDR2 is SASEGT. V was clipped by 6 bases and J by 5 bases, with 7 bases between them. TCRdb recomputed clones from the PCR reads via MiXCR. The table shows around 20,000 clones, with around 9.9% occurring only once. This clone showed up many times. This clonotype originated in a female donor with papillary thyroid cancer or a benign thyroid nodule (not recorded which). Some clones in this sample may be carry-over from other donors' samples. The chain recombines TRBV6-1 with TRBJ1-1; D unclear. Sequenced input: blood. The CDR3 is CASRVGTEAFF. The CDR3 DNA reads as TGTGCCAGCAGGGTTGGGACTGAAGCTTTCTTT.